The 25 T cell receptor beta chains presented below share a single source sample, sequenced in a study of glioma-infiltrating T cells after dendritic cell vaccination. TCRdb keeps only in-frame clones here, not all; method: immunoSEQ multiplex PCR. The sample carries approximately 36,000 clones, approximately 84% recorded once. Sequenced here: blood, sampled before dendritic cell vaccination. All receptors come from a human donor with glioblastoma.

The CDR3 DNA follows: TGCAGCGTTGCCCACCCATCTAGCGCCGGGGAGCTGTTTTTT. It yields the protein CSVAHPSSAGELFF. The chain employs TRBV29-1 and TRBJ2-2; TRBD2 might be the D (6 bases). The CDR3 is made up of 14 amino acids. The germline V and J ends were trimmed by 4 bases and 6 bases, with 15 bases remaining between them. Germline CDR1 reads SQVTM; CDR2 reads ANQGSEA.

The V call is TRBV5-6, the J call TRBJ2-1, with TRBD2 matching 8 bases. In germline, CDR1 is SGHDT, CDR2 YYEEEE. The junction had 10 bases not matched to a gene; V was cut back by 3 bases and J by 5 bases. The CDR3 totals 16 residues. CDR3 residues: CASSSSPRRGDNEQFF. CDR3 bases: TGTGCCAGCAGCTCCTCGCCTCGGCGGGGGGACAATGAGCAGTTCTTC. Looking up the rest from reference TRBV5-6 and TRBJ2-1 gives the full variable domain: DAGVTQSPTHLIKTRGQQVTLRCSPKSGHDTVSWYQQALGQGPQFIFQYYEEEERQRGNFPDRFSGHQFPNYSSELNVNALLLGDSALYLCASSSSPRRGDNEQFFGPGTRLTVL.

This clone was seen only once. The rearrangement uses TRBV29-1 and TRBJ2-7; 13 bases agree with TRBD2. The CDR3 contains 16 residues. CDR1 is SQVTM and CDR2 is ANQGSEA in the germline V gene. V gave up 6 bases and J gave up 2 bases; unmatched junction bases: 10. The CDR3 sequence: CSVTGTSGAVTYEQYF. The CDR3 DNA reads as TGCAGCGTGACCGGGACTAGCGGGGCGGTAACCTACGAGCAGTACTTC.

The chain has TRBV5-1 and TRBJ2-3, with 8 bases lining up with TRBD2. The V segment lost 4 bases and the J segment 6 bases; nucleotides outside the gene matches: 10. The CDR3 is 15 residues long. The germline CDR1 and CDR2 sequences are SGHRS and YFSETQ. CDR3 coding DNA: TGCGCCAGCAGCCAAGGGACTAGTCCCGTGGATACGCAGTATTTT. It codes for CASSQGTSPVDTQYF.

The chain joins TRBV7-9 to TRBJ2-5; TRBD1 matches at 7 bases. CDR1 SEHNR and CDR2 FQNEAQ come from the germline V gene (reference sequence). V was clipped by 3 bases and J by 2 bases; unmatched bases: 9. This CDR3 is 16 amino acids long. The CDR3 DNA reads TGTGCCAGCAGCTTCCCCCACGGGACAGTACAAGAGACCCAGTACTTC. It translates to CASSFPHGTVQETQYF.

CDR3 DNA: TGTGCCAGCAGCTTAGTTAGCGGGGGGAATCAAGAGACCCAGTACTTC. This encodes CASSLVSGGNQETQYF. The chain has TRBV7-2 and TRBJ2-5; 10 nucleotides agree with TRBD2. Germline V gene lookup returns CDR1 SGHTA and CDR2 FQGNSA. The CDR3 is 16 residues long. Trimming took 1 base from V and 2 from J; bases not matched to a gene: 4. The complete variable domain, with remaining parts taken from reference TRBV7-2 and TRBJ2-5, reads GAGVSQSPSNKVTEKGKDVELRCDPISGHTALYWYRQSLGQGLEFLIYFQGNSAPDKSGLPSDRFSAERTGGSVSTLTIQRTQQEDSAVYLCASSLVSGGNQETQYFGPGTRLLVL.

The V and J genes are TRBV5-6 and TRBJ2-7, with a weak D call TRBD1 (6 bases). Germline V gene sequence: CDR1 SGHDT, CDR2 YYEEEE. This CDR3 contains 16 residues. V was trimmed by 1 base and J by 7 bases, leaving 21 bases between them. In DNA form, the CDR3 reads TGTGCCAGCAGCTTGAACCTCCTAAACACAGGGTTTGAGCAGTACTTC. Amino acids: CASSLNLLNTGFEQYF.

CDR3 residues: CAISESSGGAGEQYF. In DNA, the CDR3 is TGTGCCATCAGTGAGTCGAGCGGGGGGGCCGGTGAGCAGTACTTC. This chain joins TRBV10-3 and TRBJ2-7; TRBD2 matches 10 bases. Germline V lookup: CDR1 ENHRY, CDR2 SYGVKD. V trimming: 0 bases; J trimming: 7 bases; junction bases outside the gene matches: 6. This CDR3 spans 15 amino acids.

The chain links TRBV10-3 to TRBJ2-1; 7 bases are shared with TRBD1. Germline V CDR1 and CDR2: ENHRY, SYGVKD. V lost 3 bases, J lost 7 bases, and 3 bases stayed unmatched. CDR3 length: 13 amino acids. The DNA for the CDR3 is TGTGCCATCAGTGAACAGGGGCTGAATGAGCAGTTCTTC. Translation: CAISEQGLNEQFF.

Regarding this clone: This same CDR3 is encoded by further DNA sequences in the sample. CDR3 in amino acids: CASSQEHGLMSSYNSPLHF. The CDR3 bases are TGCGCCAGCAGCCAAGAGCATGGGCTGATGAGCTCCTATAATTCACCCCTCCACTTT. This sequence joins TRBV4-3 and TRBJ1-6; no clear D gene. The V end lost 0 bases, the J end lost 0 bases, and 15 bases lay between the germline ends. Germline lookup yields CDR1 LGHNA and CDR2 YSLEER. The CDR3 sequence is 19 residues long.

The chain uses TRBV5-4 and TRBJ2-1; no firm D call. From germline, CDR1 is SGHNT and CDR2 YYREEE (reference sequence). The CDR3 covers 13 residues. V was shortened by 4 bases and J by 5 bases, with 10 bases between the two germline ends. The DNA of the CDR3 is TGTGCCAGCAGCCCCCACAAGAACAATGAGCAGTTCTTC. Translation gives CASSPHKNNEQFF.

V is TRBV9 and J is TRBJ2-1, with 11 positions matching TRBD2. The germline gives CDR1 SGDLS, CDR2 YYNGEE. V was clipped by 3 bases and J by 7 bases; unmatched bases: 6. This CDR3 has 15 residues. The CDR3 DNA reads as TGTGCCAGCAGCGGAATAGCGGGGGGGCCGAATGAGCAGTTCTTC. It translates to CASSGIAGGPNEQFF. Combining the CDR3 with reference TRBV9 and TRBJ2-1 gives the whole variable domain DSGVTQTPKHLITATGQRVTLRCSPRSGDLSVYWYQQSLDQGLQFLIQYYNGEERAKGNILERFSAQQFPDLHSELNLSSLELGDSALYFCASSGIAGGPNEQFFGPGTRLTVL.

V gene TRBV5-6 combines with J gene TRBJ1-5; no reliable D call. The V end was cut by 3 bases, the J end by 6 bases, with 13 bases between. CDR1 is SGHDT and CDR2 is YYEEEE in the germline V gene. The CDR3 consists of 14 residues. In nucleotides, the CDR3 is TGTGCCAGCAGCTCCCTGGGCTCCGGTCAGCCCCAGCATTTT. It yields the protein CASSSLGSGQPQHF.

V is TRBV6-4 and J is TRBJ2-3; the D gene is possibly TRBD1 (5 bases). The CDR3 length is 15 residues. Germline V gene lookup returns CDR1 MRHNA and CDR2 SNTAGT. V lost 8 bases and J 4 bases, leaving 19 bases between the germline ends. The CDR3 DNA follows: TGTGCCAGCGGAGTGAAGGGCAGGGAAGCAGATACGCAGTATTTT. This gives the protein CASGVKGREADTQYF.

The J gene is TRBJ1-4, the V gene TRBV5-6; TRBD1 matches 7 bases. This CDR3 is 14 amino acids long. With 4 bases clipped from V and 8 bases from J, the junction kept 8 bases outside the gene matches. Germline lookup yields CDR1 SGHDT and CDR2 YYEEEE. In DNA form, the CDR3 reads TGTGCCAGCAGCGTCAAGGGGGCGCGGGAAAAACTGTTTTTT. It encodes CASSVKGAREKLFF.

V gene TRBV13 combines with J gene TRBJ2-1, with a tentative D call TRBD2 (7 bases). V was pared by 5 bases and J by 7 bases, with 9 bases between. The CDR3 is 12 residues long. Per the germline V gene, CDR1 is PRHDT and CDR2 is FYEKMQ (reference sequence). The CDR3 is CASSKGGNEQFF. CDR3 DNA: TGTGCCAGCAGCAAGGGGGGGAATGAGCAGTTCTTC.

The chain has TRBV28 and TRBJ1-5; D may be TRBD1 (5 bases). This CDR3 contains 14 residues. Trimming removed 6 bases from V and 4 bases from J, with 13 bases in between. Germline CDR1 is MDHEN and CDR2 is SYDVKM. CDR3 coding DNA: TGTGCCAGCAGAAACCGGCGGGGGAATCAGCCCCAGCATTTT. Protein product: CASRNRRGNQPQHF.

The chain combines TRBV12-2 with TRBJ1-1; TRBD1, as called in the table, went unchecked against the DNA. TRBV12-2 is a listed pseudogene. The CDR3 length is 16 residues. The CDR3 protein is CASRLHSRGTPTEAFF. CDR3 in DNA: TGTGCAAGTCGCTTGCACTCCAGGGGTACTCCAACTGAAGCTTTCTTT.

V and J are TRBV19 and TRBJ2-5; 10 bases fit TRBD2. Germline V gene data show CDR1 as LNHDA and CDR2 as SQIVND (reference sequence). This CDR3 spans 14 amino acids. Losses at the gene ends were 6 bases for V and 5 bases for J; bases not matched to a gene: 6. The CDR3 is CASRNPGLAETQYF. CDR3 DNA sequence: TGTGCCAGTAGGAATCCGGGACTAGCGGAGACCCAGTACTTC.

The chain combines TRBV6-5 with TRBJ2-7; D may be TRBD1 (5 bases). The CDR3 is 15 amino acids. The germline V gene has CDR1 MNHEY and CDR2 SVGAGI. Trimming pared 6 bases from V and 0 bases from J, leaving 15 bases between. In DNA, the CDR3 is TGTGCCAGCAGATATACAGGAACCGACTCCTACGAGCAGTACTTC. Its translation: CASRYTGTDSYEQYF.

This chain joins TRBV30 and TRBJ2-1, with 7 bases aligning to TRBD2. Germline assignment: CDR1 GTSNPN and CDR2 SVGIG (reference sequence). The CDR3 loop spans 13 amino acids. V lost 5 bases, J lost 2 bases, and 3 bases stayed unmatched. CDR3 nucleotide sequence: TGTGCCTGGGGACTAGGGGCCTACAATGAGCAGTTCTTC. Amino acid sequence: CAWGLGAYNEQFF.

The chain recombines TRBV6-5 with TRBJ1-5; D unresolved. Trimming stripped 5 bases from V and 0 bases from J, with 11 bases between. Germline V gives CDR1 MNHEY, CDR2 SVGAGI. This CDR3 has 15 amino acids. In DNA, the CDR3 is TGTGCCAGCAGTGCGTCAGGTTTTAGCAATCAGCCCCAGCATTTT. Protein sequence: CASSASGFSNQPQHF.

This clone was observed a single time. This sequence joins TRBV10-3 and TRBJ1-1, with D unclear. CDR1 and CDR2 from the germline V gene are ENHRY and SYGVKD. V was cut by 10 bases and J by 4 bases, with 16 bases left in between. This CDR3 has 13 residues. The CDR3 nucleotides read TGTGCCACCACACACGGGGTGGGCACTGAAGCTTTCTTT. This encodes CATTHGVGTEAFF.

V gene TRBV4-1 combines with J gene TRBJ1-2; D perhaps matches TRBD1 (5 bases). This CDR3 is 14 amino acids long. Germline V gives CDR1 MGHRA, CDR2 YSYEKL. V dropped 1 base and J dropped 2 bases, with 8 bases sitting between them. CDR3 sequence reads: CASSQAGGNYGYTF. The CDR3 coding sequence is TGCGCCAGCAGCCAAGCGGGGGGGAACTATGGCTACACCTTC.

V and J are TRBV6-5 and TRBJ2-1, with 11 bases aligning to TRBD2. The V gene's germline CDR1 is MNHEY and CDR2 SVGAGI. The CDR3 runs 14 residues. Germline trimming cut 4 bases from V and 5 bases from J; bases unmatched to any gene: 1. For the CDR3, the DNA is TGTGCCAGCAGTTTTAGCGGGGGGGACAATGAGCAGTTCTTC. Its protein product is CASSFSGGDNEQFF.